What follows are 11 T cell receptor beta chains derived from one specimen sequenced in a study of Graves' ophthalmopathy and Graves' hyperthyroidism. RNA transcripts yielded amplified TCR beta CDR3 regions. Following a first-round RT-PCR that used HTBI primers, a second-round multiplex PCR was carried out. TCRdb re-analysed the multiplex PCR reads in MiXCR, keeping a single row per CDR3 protein. The sample includes approximately 160,000 distinct CDR3 sequences, 39% of them seen just once. What was sequenced was peripheral blood. These receptors all come from a man aged 30 to 39 with Graves' ophthalmopathy.

This clonotype was counted many times. CDR3 DNA: TGTGCCATCAAAGAGGACAGGGGTCATGGCTACACCTTC. Residues: CAIKEDRGHGYTF. V gene TRBV10-3 combines with J gene TRBJ1-2; the match to TRBD1 covers 9 bases. The CDR3 sequence is 13 residues long. Germline lookup yields CDR1 ENHRY and CDR2 SYGVKD. The junction had 6 bases not matched to a gene; V was cut back by 7 bases and J by 6 bases.

The chain has TRBV12-3 or TRBV12-4 and TRBJ2-6, with D perhaps matching TRBD2 (5 bases). With 3 bases removed from V and 9 bases from J, the gap between germline ends came to 9 bases. The CDR3 contains 13 residues. DNA for the CDR3: TGTGCCAGCAGTTTGAGTGCGGGCAACGTCCTGACTTTC. As protein: CASSLSAGNVLTF.

This clonotype showed up many times. The CDR3 sequence is CAWRGPGTSGYNEQFF. The CDR3 DNA is TGTGCCTGGAGAGGACCCGGGACTAGCGGGTACAATGAGCAGTTCTTC. The rearrangement links TRBV30 to TRBJ2-1; 12 nucleotides agree with TRBD2. Germline loops: CDR1 GTSNPN, CDR2 SVGIG (reference sequence). The CDR3 spans 16 residues. The J segment lost 4 bases and the V segment lost 3 bases, leaving 7 bases of the junction unmatched. Full variable domain (rest looked up from reference TRBV30 and TRBJ2-1): SQTIHQWPATLVQPVGSPLSLECTVEGTSNPNLYWYRQAAGRGLQLLFYSVGIGQISSEVPQNLSASRPQDRQFILSSKKLLLSDSGFYLCAWRGPGTSGYNEQFFGPGTRLTVL.

The rearrangement uses TRBV30 and TRBJ1-2; tentative D call: TRBD1 (5 bases). The CDR3 extends over 14 amino acids. Germline V gives CDR1 GTSNPN, CDR2 SVGIG (reference sequence). Trimming took off 2 bases at V and 6 bases at J, with 16 bases between the two ends. The chain's CDR3 is CAWSPGRGTHGYTF. The CDR3 DNA reads as TGTGCCTGGAGTCCCGGAAGGGGAACTCATGGCTACACCTTC.

This clonotype was seen repeatedly, ten times or more. This chain uses TRBV15 with TRBJ1-2, with D unresolved. The CDR3 runs to 15 residues. Germline V gene data show CDR1 as LNHNV and CDR2 as YYDKDF (reference sequence). V was shortened by 0 bases and J by 2 bases, with 10 bases between the two germline ends. The CDR3 loop reads CATSRDGTFNYGYTF. As DNA, the CDR3 is TGTGCCACCAGCAGAGACGGCACCTTCAACTATGGCTACACCTTC. Full variable domain (rest looked up from reference TRBV15 and TRBJ1-2): DAMVIQNPRYQVTQFGKPVTLSCSQTLNHNVMYWYQQKSSQAPKLLFHYYDKDFNNEADTPDNFQSRRPNTSFCFLDIRSPGLGDTAMYLCATSRDGTFNYGYTFGSGTRLTVV.

This clonotype has at least ten counts. The genes are TRBV28 and TRBJ2-7; D is ambiguous. V lost 2 bases and J lost 7, with 9 bases in between. The CDR3 sequence is 12 residues long. Germline V CDR1 and CDR2: MDHEN, SYDVKM. This chain's CDR3 is CASSLMGREQYF. In DNA form, the CDR3 reads TGTGCCAGCAGTTTAATGGGTCGGGAGCAGTACTTC.

V usage is TRBV29-1 and J usage is TRBJ2-7; no clear D. The CDR3 runs to 12 residues. With 4 bases removed from V and 5 bases from J, the gap between germline ends came to 12 bases. Germline-derived CDR1 and CDR2 are SQVTM and ANQGSEA. CDR3 loop: CSVGVYGNEQYF. The CDR3 DNA reads TGCAGCGTTGGCGTCTACGGTAACGAGCAGTACTTC.

This clonotype has a count of ten or more. The chain carries TRBV2 and TRBJ1-5; D is uncertain. This CDR3 spans 12 amino acids. The V end was cut by 5 bases, the J end by 3 bases, with 5 bases between. Per germline, CDR1 SNHLY and CDR2 FYNNEI. This chain's CDR3 is CASSPDNQPQHF. CDR3 nucleotides: TGTGCCAGCAGTCCGGACAATCAGCCCCAGCATTTT.

This clonotype has more than one count but fewer than ten. The chain is built from TRBV28 and TRBJ2-2; TRBD1 matches 9 bases. The CDR3 extends over 16 amino acids. CDR1 MDHEN and CDR2 SYDVKM come from the germline V gene. V lost 4 bases, J lost 5 bases, and 8 bases stayed unmatched. Here the CDR3 reads CASSSRGQGGTGELFF. In DNA form, the CDR3 reads TGTGCCAGCAGTTCCAGGGGACAGGGAGGGACCGGGGAGCTGTTTTTT.

This clonotype was recorded many times. The chain employs TRBV24-1 and TRBJ2-2; D ambiguous. The CDR3 is 13 amino acids. V lost 4 bases and J 3 bases, leaving 5 bases between the germline ends. Germline V gene sequence: CDR1 KGHDR, CDR2 SFDVKD. CDR3 sequence: CATSERYTGELFF. CDR3 bases: TGTGCCACCAGTGAAAGATACACCGGGGAGCTGTTTTTT.

The CDR3 reads CASSYSGGNTGELFF. The CDR3 region has the DNA TGTGCCAGCAGTTACTCGGGAGGGAACACCGGGGAGCTGTTTTTT. The V and J genes are TRBV6-5 and TRBJ2-2; D may be TRBD2 (6 bases). The V and J ends lost 0 bases and 1 base respectively, with 6 bases between them. Germline CDR1 reads MNHEY; CDR2 reads SVGAGI. CDR3 length: 15 amino acids.